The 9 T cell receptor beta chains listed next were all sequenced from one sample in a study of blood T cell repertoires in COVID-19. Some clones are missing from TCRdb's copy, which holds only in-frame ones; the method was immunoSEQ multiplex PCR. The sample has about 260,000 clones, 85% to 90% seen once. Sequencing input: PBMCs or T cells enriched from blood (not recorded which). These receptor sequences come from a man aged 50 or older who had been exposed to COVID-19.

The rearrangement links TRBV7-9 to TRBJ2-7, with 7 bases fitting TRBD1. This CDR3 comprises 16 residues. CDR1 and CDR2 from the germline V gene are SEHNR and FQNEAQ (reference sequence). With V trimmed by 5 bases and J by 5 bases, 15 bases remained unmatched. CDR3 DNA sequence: TGTGCCAGCAGCAAAACCGACAGGGAAATTCGTGACGAGCAGTACTTC. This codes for CASSKTDREIRDEQYF.

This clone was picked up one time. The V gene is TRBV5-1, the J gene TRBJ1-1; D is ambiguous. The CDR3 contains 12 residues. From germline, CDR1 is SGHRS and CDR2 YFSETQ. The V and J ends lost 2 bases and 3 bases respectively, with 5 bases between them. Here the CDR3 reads CASSFQDTEAFF. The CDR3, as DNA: TGCGCCAGCAGCTTTCAGGACACTGAAGCTTTCTTT. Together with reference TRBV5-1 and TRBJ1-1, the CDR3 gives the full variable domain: KAGVTQTPRYLIKTRGQQVTLSCSPISGHRSVSWYQQTPGQGLQFLFEYFSETQRNKGNFPGRFSGRQFSNSRSEMNVSTLELGDSALYLCASSFQDTEAFFGQGTRLTVV.

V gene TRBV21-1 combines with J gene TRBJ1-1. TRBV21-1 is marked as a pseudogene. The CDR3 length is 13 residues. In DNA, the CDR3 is TGTGCCAGCAGTGGCGGGGTACCCACTGAAGCTTTCTTT. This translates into CASSGGVPTEAFF.

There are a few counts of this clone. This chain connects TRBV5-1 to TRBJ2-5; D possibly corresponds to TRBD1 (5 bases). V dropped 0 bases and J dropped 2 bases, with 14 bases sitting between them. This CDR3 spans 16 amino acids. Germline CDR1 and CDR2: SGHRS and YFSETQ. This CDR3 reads CASSLALQVGQETQYF. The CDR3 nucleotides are TGCGCCAGCAGCTTGGCCCTACAGGTGGGTCAAGAGACCCAGTACTTC.

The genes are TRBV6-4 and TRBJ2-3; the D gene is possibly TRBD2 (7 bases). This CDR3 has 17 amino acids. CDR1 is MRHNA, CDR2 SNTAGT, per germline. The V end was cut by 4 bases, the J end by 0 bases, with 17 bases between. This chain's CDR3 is CASSVGIGGLSTDTQYF. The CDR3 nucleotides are TGTGCCAGCAGTGTCGGGATAGGGGGACTAAGCACAGATACGCAGTATTTT.

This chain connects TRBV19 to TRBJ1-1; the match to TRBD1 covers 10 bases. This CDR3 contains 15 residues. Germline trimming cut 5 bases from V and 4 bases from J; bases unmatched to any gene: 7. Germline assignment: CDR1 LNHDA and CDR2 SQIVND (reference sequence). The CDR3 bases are TGTGCCAGTAGTCCCCGACAGGGGGCGATCACTGAAGCTTTCTTT. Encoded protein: CASSPRQGAITEAFF.

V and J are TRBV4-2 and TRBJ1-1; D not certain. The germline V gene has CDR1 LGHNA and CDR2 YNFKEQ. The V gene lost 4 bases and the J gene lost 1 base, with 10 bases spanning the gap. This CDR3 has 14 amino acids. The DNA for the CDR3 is TGTGCCAGCAGCCTCCCTCTCGGGAACACTGAAGCTTTCTTT. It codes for CASSLPLGNTEAFF.

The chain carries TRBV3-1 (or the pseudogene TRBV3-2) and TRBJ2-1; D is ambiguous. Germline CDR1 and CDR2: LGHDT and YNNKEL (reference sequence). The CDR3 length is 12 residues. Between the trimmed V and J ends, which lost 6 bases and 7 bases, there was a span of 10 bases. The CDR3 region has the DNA TGTGCCAGCAGTCTACCTAGTAATGAGCAGTTCTTC. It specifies CASSLPSNEQFF.

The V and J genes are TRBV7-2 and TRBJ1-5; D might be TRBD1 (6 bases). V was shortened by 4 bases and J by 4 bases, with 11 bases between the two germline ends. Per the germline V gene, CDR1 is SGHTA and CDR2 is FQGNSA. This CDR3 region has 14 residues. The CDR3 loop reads CASSSTGINQPQHF. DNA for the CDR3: TGTGCCAGCAGCTCTACAGGGATAAATCAGCCCCAGCATTTT.